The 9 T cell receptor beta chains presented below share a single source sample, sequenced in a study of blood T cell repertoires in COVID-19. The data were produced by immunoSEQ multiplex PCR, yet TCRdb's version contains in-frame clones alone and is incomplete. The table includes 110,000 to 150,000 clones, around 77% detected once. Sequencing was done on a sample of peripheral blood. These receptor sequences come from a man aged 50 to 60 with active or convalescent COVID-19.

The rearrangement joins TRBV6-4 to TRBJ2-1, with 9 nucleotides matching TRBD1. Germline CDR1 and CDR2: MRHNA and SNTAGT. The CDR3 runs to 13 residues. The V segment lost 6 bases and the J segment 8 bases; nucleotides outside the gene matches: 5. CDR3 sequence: CASRGDRADEQFF. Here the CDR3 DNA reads TGTGCCAGCAGGGGGGACAGGGCGGATGAGCAGTTCTTC.

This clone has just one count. The CDR3 sequence is CASSQDADSYNEQFF. CDR3 nucleotide sequence: TGTGCCAGCAGCCAAGATGCAGACTCCTACAATGAGCAGTTCTTC. This chain links TRBV3-1 (or the pseudogene TRBV3-2) with TRBJ2-1; D remains ambiguous. The V gene lost 0 bases and the J gene lost 0 bases, with 6 bases spanning the gap. CDR3 size: 15 residues. CDR1 is LGHDT, CDR2 YNNKEL, per germline (reference sequence).

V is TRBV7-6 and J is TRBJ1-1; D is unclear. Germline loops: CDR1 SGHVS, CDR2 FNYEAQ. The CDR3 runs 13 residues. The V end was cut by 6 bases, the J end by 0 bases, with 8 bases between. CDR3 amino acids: CASSLDMNTEAFF. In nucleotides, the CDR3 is TGTGCCAGCAGTCTCGACATGAACACTGAAGCTTTCTTT.

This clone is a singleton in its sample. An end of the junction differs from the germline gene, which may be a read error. Here the CDR3 reads CASSRDLAGLNTGELFF. In DNA, the CDR3 is TGTGCTAGCAGTAGAGACCTAGCGGGCTTGAACACCGGGGAGCTGTTTTTT. The chain joins TRBV7-7 to TRBJ2-2; 8 nucleotides line up with TRBD2. The CDR3 loop spans 17 amino acids. CDR1 and CDR2 (germline): SSHAT, FNYEAQ (reference sequence).

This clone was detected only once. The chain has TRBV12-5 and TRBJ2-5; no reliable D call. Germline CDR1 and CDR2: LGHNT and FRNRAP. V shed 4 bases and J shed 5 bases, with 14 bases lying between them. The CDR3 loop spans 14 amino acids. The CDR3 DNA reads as TGTGCTAGTGGTTCCGCCCTTCCCGGGGAGACCCAGTACTTC. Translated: CASGSALPGETQYF.

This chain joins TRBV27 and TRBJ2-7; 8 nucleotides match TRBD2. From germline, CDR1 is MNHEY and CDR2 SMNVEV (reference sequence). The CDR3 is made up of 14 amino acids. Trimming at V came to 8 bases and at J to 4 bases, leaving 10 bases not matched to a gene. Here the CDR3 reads CASGRPGLGYEQYF. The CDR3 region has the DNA TGTGCCAGCGGTCGCCCGGGACTAGGGTACGAGCAGTACTTC.

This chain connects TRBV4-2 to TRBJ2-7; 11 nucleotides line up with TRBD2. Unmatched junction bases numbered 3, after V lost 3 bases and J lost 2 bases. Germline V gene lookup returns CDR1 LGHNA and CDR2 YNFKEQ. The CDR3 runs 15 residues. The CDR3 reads CASSHPLAGAYEQYF. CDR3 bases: TGTGCCAGCAGCCACCCACTAGCGGGGGCCTACGAGCAGTACTTC.

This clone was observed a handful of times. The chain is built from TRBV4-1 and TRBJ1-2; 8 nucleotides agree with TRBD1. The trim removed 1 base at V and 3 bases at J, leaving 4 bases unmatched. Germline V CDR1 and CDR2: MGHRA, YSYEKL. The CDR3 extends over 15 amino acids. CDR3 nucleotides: TGCGCCAGCAGCCAAGCAGGGGGCGCTTACTATGGCTACACCTTC. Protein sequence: CASSQAGGAYYGYTF.

CDR3 DNA: TGTGCCAGTAGTAACCGGGACAGGGGATACGAGCAGTACTTC. Translating it yields CASSNRDRGYEQYF. J is TRBJ2-7 and V is TRBV19; 10 bases are a match to TRBD1. V lost 4 bases and J lost 4; bases outside the gene matches: 4. Germline assignment: CDR1 LNHDA and CDR2 SQIVND (reference sequence). This CDR3 has 14 amino acids.